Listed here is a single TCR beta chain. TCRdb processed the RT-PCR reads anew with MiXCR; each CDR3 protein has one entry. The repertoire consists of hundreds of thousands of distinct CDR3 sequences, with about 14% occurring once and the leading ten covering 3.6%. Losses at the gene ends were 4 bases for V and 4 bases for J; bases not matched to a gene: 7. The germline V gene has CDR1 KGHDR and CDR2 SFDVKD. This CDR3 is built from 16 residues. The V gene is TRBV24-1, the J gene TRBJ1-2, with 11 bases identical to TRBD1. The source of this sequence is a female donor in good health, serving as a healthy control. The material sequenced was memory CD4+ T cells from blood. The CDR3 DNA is TGTGCCACCAGTGACGACCGGACAGGGGGCGTCTATGGCTACACCTTC. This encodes CATSDDRTGGVYGYTF.